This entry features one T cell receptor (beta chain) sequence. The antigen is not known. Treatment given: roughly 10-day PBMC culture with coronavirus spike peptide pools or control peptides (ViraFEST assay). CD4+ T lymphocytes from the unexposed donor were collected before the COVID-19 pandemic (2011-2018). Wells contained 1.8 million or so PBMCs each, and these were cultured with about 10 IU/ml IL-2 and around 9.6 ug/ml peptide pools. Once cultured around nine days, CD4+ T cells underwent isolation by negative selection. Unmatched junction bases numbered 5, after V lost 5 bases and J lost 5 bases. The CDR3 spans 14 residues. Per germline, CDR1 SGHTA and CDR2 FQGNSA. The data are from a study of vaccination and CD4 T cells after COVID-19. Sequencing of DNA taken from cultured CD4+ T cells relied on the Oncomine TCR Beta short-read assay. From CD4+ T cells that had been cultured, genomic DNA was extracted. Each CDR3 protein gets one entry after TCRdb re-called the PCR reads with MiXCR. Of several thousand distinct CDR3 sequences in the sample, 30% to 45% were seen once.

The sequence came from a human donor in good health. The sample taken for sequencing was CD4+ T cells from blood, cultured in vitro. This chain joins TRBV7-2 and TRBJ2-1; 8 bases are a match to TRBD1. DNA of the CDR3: TGTGCCAGCAGCGTGTACAGGGGGAACAATGAGCAGTTCTTC. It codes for CASSVYRGNNEQFF.